One and the same sample provided the 19 T cell receptor beta chains below, sequenced in a study of control samples from healthy donors and cancer patients. TCRdb's copy holds only in-frame clones and misses some; the assay was immunoSEQ multiplex PCR. Counted here are fewer than 30,000 clones, about 83% occurring once; the ten biggest clones make up about 1.5%. Sequenced: PBMCs. The receptors were sampled from a woman in her forties with lung cancer.

This chain links TRBV30 with TRBJ2-1; weak D call: TRBD1 (5 bases). The CDR3 has 11 residues. V was pared by 5 bases and J by 12 bases, with 14 bases between. Germline CDR1 GTSNPN, CDR2 SVGIG (reference sequence). This chain's CDR3 is CAWGQGLSQFF. CDR3 in DNA: TGTGCCTGGGGGCAGGGTCTATCGCAGTTCTTC. Using reference TRBV30 and TRBJ2-1 for the parts outside the CDR3, the full variable domain is SQTIHQWPATLVQPVGSPLSLECTVEGTSNPNLYWYRQAAGRGLQLLFYSVGIGQISSEVPQNLSASRPQDRQFILSSKKLLLSDSGFYLCAWGQGLSQFFGPGTRLTVL.

The chain couples TRBV6-1 to TRBJ2-3, with no clear D. Trimming shortened V by 3 bases and J by 0 bases, and 10 bases separated the two germline ends. Germline V gives CDR1 MNHNS, CDR2 SASEGT. The CDR3 covers 15 residues. DNA for the CDR3: TGTGCCAGCAGTGAGCTCGGCGTAAGCACAGATACGCAGTATTTT. Its translation is CASSELGVSTDTQYF.

DNA for the CDR3: TGTGCCAGCAGCTTCTCCGGGACACTGAACACTGAAGCTTTCTTT. Translation: CASSFSGTLNTEAFF. The V and J genes are TRBV11-3 and TRBJ1-1; D possibly corresponds to TRBD1 (6 bases). Germline CDR1 reads SGHNT; CDR2 reads YENEEA. The ends were cut back, 3 bases at V and 0 bases at J, with 11 bases in the middle. The CDR3 extends over 15 amino acids.

J is TRBJ1-1 and V is TRBV7-2, with no clear D. The V gene lost 2 bases and the J gene lost 2 bases, with 9 bases spanning the gap. Germline CDR1 and CDR2: SGHTA and FQGNSA. CDR3 size: 14 residues. The CDR3 DNA follows: TGTGCCAGCAGCTTATTCGGGGATAACACTGAAGCTTTCTTT. Its protein product is CASSLFGDNTEAFF.

The chain uses TRBV24-1 and TRBJ1-2; perhaps TRBD1 as D (6 bases). The germline gives CDR1 KGHDR, CDR2 SFDVKD. Trimming took off 7 bases at V and 3 bases at J, with 17 bases between the two ends. This CDR3 is built from 15 residues. This CDR3 reads CATSSTGRRDYGYTF. The CDR3 region has the DNA TGTGCCACCAGCAGTACAGGGCGCAGGGACTATGGCTACACCTTC.

The V call is TRBV5-6, the J call TRBJ1-6; 8 nucleotides line up with TRBD1. This CDR3 contains 15 residues. V shed 4 bases and J 4 bases; nucleotides not matched to a gene: 4. Germline assignment: CDR1 SGHDT and CDR2 YYEEEE. The CDR3 region has the DNA TGTGCCAGCAGCAGCCGGGACAGGTATAATTCACCCCTCCACTTT. Translating it yields CASSSRDRYNSPLHF.

This chain links TRBV5-4 with TRBJ1-2; no firm D call. V was cut by 1 base and J by 1 base, with 5 bases left in between. Germline V gene lookup returns CDR1 SGHNT and CDR2 YYREEE (reference sequence). CDR3 length: 13 residues. CDR3 coding DNA: TGTGCCAGCAGCTTGTACAATAACTATGGCTACACCTTC. Translating gives CASSLYNNYGYTF.

CDR3 protein: CASSLEGQGKGEQYF. In DNA, the CDR3 is TGTGCCAGCAGTCTAGAAGGACAGGGGAAGGGGGAGCAGTACTTC. The chain employs TRBV2 and TRBJ2-7; 9 bases are a match to TRBD1. CDR1 SNHLY and CDR2 FYNNEI come from the germline V gene. This CDR3 region has 15 residues. The trim removed 5 bases at V and 7 bases at J, leaving 12 bases unmatched.

In regard to this clone: One junction end disagrees with the germline gene, perhaps due to a read error. The V call is TRBV4-1, the J call TRBJ1-6; D is possibly TRBD1 (5 bases). The CDR3 loop spans 18 amino acids. Germline lookup yields CDR1 MGHRA and CDR2 YSYEKL. The CDR3 coding sequence is TGCGCCAGCAGCCAAGAGCCATACCCCGGGGCGGACAATGATCCCCCCCACTTT. As protein: CASSQEPYPGADNDPPHF.

The V gene is TRBV4-3, the J gene TRBJ2-1, with D perhaps TRBD1 or TRBD2 (5 bases each). The CDR3 runs to 20 residues. The germline CDR1 and CDR2 sequences are LGHNA and YSLEER. V was pared by 7 bases and J by 2 bases, with 30 bases between. CDR3: CASNTRHSKTSGGTYNEQFF. CDR3 coding DNA: TGCGCCAGCAATACTAGGCACAGCAAAACAAGTGGGGGTACCTACAATGAGCAGTTCTTC.

The chain's CDR3 is CAWSVKTGVETQYF. CDR3 DNA: TGTGCCTGGAGTGTAAAGACGGGCGTGGAGACCCAGTACTTC. V is TRBV30 and J is TRBJ2-5, with D unresolved. The ends were cut back, 0 bases at V and 5 bases at J, with 13 bases in the middle. Germline V gene lookup returns CDR1 GTSNPN and CDR2 SVGIG (reference sequence). This CDR3 contains 14 residues.

This clone is a singleton in its sample. This chain joins TRBV30 and TRBJ1-2; TRBD1 aligns across 12 bases. Per the germline V gene, CDR1 is GTSNPN and CDR2 is SVGIG (reference sequence). The CDR3 has 13 residues. The ends lost 5 bases at V and 2 bases at J; junction bases unmatched: 0. The DNA for the CDR3 is TGTGCCTGGGGGACAGGGGGCAACTATGGCTACACCTTC. Amino acids: CAWGTGGNYGYTF.

The gene calls are TRBV11-3 and TRBJ1-6, with D unresolved. Germline CDR1 SGHNT, CDR2 YENEEA. The V end was cut by 5 bases, the J end by 10 bases, with 12 bases between. The CDR3 totals 13 residues. The chain's CDR3 is CASSPAPGSPLHF. Written as DNA, the CDR3 is TGTGCCAGCAGCCCGGCCCCTGGGTCACCCCTCCACTTT.

This chain connects TRBV6-6 to TRBJ1-1; no clear D gene. The CDR3 covers 12 residues. Germline V gene sequence: CDR1 MNHNY, CDR2 SVGAGI (reference sequence). V lost 7 bases and J lost 4, with 10 bases in between. CDR3 residues: CASNPGSTEAFF. CDR3 coding DNA: TGTGCCAGCAATCCGGGGTCCACTGAAGCTTTCTTT.

This chain joins TRBV10-3 and TRBJ1-2; no clear D gene. V was shortened by 2 bases and J by 0 bases, with 4 bases between the two germline ends. Germline-derived CDR1 and CDR2 are ENHRY and SYGVKD. This CDR3 is 13 amino acids long. The CDR3 sequence: CAISEESNYGYTF. Written as DNA, the CDR3 is TGTGCCATCAGTGAGGAGTCTAACTATGGCTACACCTTC.

The chain has TRBV28 and TRBJ1-2, with a tentative D call TRBD1 (5 bases). With 4 bases removed from V and 6 bases from J, the gap between germline ends came to 21 bases. The germline V gene has CDR1 MDHEN and CDR2 SYDVKM. The CDR3 extends over 16 amino acids. In DNA form, the CDR3 reads TGTGCCAGCAGTTATTCCGTCCTCCAGGGAGGGAATGGCTACACCTTC. This sequence encodes CASSYSVLQGGNGYTF.

The V and J genes are TRBV12-5 and TRBJ2-5; D possibly corresponds to TRBD2 (7 bases). The CDR3 runs to 13 residues. The germline CDR1 and CDR2 sequences are LGHNT and FRNRAP. The germline V and J ends were trimmed by 4 bases and 5 bases, with 11 bases remaining between them. This CDR3 is CASGWGGRETQYF. The DNA for the CDR3 is TGTGCTAGTGGTTGGGGGGGGCGGGAGACCCAGTACTTC. Looking up the rest from reference TRBV12-5 and TRBJ2-5 gives the full variable domain: DARVTQTPRHKVTEMGQEVTMRCQPILGHNTVFWYRQTMMQGLELLAYFRNRAPLDDSGMPKDRFSAEMPDATLATLKIQPSEPRDSAVYFCASGWGGRETQYFGPGTRLLVL.

This sequence joins TRBV3-1 (or the pseudogene TRBV3-2) and TRBJ1-2; TRBD1 is a possible D gene (6 bases). This CDR3 comprises 16 residues. The germline V gene encodes CDR1 LGHDT and CDR2 YNNKEL (reference sequence). Trimming removed 0 bases at V and 7 bases at J, with 18 bases between. The CDR3 bases are TGTGCCAGCAGCCAAGATATAGGGGGGCCGTCAGGTGGCTACACCTTC. It encodes CASSQDIGGPSGGYTF.

The gene calls are TRBV5-1 and TRBJ2-1, with TRBD1 as a possible D gene (5 bases). V lost 0 bases and J lost 7, with 11 bases in between. Germline V gene data show CDR1 as SGHRS and CDR2 as YFSETQ. The length of the CDR3 is 14 residues. As DNA, the CDR3 is TGCGCCAGCAGCTTGGAACAGGTAGGGAATGAGCAGTTCTTC. Amino acids: CASSLEQVGNEQFF.